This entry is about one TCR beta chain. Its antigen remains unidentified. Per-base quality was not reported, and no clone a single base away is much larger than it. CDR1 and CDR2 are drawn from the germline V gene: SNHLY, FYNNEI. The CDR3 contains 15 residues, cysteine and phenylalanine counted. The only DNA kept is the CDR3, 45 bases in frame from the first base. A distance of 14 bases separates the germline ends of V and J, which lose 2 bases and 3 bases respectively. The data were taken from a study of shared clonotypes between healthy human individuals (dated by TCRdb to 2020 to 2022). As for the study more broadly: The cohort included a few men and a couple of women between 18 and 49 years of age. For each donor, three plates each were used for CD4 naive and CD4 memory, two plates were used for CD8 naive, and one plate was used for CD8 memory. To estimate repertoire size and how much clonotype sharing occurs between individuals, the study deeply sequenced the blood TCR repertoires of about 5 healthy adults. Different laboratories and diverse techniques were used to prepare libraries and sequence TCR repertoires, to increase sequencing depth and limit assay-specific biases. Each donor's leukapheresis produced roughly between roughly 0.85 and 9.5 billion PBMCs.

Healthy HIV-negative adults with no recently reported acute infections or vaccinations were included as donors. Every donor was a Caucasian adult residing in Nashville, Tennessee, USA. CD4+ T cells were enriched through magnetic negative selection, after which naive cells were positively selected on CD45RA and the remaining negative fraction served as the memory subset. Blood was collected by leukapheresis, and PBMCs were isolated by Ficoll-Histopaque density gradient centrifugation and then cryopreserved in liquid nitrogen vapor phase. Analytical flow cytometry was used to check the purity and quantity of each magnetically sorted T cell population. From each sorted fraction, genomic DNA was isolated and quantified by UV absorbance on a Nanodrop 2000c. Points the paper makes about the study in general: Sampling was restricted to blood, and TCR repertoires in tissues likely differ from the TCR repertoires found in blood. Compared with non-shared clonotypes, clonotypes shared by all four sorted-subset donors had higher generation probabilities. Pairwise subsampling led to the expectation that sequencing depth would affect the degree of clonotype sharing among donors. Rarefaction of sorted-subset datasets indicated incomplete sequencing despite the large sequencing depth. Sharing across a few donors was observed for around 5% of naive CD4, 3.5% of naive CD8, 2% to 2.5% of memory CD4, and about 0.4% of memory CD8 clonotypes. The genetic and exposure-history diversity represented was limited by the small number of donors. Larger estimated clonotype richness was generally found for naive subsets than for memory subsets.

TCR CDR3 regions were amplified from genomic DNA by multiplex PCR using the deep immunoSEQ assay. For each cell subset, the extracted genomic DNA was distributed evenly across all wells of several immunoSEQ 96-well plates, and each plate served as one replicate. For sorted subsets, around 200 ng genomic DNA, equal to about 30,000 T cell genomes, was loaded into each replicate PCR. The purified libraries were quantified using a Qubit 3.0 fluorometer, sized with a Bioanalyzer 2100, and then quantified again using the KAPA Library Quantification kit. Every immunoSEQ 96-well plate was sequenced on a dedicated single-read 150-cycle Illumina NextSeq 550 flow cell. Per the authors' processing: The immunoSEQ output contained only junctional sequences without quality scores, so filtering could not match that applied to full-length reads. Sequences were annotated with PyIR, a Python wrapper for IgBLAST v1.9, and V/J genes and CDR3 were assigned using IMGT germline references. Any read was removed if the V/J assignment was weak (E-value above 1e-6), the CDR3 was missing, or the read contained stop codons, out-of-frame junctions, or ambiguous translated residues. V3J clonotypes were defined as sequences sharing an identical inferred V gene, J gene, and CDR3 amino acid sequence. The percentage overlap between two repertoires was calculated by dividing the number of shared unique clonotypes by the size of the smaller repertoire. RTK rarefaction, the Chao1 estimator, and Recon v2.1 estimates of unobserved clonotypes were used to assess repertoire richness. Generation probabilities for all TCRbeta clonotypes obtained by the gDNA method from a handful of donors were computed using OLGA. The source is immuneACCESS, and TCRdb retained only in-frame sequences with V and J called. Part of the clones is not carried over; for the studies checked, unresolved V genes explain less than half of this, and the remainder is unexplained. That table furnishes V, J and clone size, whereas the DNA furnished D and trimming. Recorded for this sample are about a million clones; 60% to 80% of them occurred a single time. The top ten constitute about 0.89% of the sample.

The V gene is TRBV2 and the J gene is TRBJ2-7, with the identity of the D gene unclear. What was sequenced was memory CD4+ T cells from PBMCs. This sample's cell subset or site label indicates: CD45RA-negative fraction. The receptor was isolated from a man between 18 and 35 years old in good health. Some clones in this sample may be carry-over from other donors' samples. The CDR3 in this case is CASSESGLSIYEQYF. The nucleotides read TGTGCCAGCAGTGAATCTGGCCTTTCTATCTACGAGCAGTACTTC.